Listed below are T cell receptor beta chains from one sample, sequenced in a study of tumor-infiltrating lymphocytes in localized non-small cell lung cancer. Sequencing used immunoSEQ multiplex PCR; TCRdb keeps in-frame clones, though not all of them. The sample gives under 15,000 clones, more than 75% of which show up once; about 9.1% is in the top ten. Sequencing was carried out using lung tumor tissue. Receptors originate from a human donor with non-small cell lung cancer. Both conserved end residues are trimmed from each CDR3.

length: 10; V: TRBV7-6; J: TRBJ2-5; CDR3: ASSMTEETQY
length: 13; V: TRBV15; J: TRBJ1-5; CDR3: ATSRDEGGRQPQH
length: 17; V: TRBV11-2; J: TRBJ2-7; CDR3: ASSVQVPGLAGGPSEQY
length: 11; V: TRBV6-1; J: TRBJ1-1; CDR3: ASSETRGNEAF
length: 14; V: TRBV5-8; J: TRBJ2-7; CDR3: ASSLLVGQGSYEQY
length: 12; V: TRBV2; J: TRBJ1-5; CDR3: ASSERGGNQPQH
length: 13; V: TRBV11-2; J: TRBJ2-5; CDR3: ASSFRSHYKETQY
length: 11; V: TRBV19; J: TRBJ2-2; CDR3: ATDTPGTGELF
length: 12; V: TRBV7-3; J: TRBJ1-1; CDR3: ASSPQPSTGEAF
length: 13; V: TRBV28; J: TRBJ2-1; CDR3: ASSPRVGSYNEQF
length: 11; V: TRBV2; J: TRBJ2-2; CDR3: ASRSQITGELF
length: 14; V: TRBV5-1; J: TRBJ2-7; CDR3: ASSASETARFYEQY
length: 13; V: TRBV5-1; J: TRBJ2-7; CDR3: ASSLGVKRDNEQY
length: 14; V: TRBV19; J: TRBJ2-2; CDR3: ASSFGGRANTGELF
length: 10; V: TRBV7-8; J: TRBJ2-1; CDR3: ASSLRGLQQF
length: 14; V: TRBV10-1; J: TRBJ2-1; CDR3: ASSRNSGSGDNEQF
length: 15; V: TRBV11-2; J: TRBJ1-6; CDR3: ASSLLEGLGYNSPLH
length: 11; V: TRBV9; J: TRBJ2-3; CDR3: ASSVVRRDTQY
length: 14; V: TRBV2; J: TRBJ2-5; CDR3: ASNIPGQGQRETQY
length: 13; V: TRBV6-8; J: TRBJ2-5; CDR3: ASRRDVQGRETQY
length: 16; V: TRBV4-1; J: TRBJ2-7; CDR3: ASSQDRVGRSSSYEQY
length: 14; V: TRBV4-1; J: TRBJ2-2; CDR3: ASSQVTGSGVGELF
length: 16; V: TRBV5-1; J: TRBJ2-7; CDR3: ASSLASILAGVSYEQY
length: 13; V: TRBV29-1; J: TRBJ2-1; CDR3: SRPPTRPVYNEQF
length: 13; V: TRBV28; J: TRBJ1-1; CDR3: ASSLGTAMNTEAF
length: 15; V: TRBV2; J: TRBJ2-7; CDR3: ASRPGLAGGSTGEQY
length: 14; V: TRBV5-1; J: TRBJ2-1; CDR3: ASSLGLAGSYNEQF
length: 11; V: TRBV11-2; J: TRBJ2-7; CDR3: ASSLGLGDEQY
length: 14; V: TRBV28; J: TRBJ2-1; CDR3: ASSHPGTGTYNEQF
length: 14; V: TRBV11-1; J: TRBJ2-7; CDR3: ASSLARVAGAYEQY
length: 11; V: TRBV5-1; J: TRBJ2-7; CDR3: ASSLGRDYEQY
length: 11; V: TRBV6-1; J: TRBJ1-5; CDR3: ASTGGAAQPQH
length: 10; V: TRBV29-1; J: TRBJ2-7; CDR3: SVASGYYEQY
length: 10; V: TRBV10-2; J: TRBJ2-1; CDR3: ASRSAVNEQF
length: 10; V: TRBV30; J: TRBJ2-7; CDR3: AWNEQGYEQY
length: 14; V: TRBV5-5; J: TRBJ2-2; CDR3: ASSLEDRGSAGELF
length: 12; V: TRBV15; J: TRBJ1-1; CDR3: ATSRVKMNTEAF
length: 11; V: TRBV6-1; J: TRBJ1-2; CDR3: ASSETENYGYT
length: 12; V: TRBV5-1; J: TRBJ2-2; CDR3: ASSLPSGTGELF
length: 10; V: TRBV2; J: TRBJ2-7; CDR3: ASRDRGYEQY
length: 14; V: TRBV28; J: TRBJ2-7; CDR3: ASTKRIGLQSYEQY
length: 12; V: TRBV19; J: TRBJ1-5; CDR3: ASTPAGALQPQH
length: 12; V: TRBV9; J: TRBJ1-5; CDR3: ASSVGTDNQPQH
length: 12; V: TRBV19; J: TRBJ2-1; CDR3: ASRLTISHNEQF
length: 15; V: TRBV5-1; J: TRBJ2-1; CDR3: ASSLEYPSGVRHEQF
length: 12; V: TRBV12-2; J: TRBJ2-3; CDR3: ASRWDRSKHTQY
length: 12; V: TRBV7-6; J: TRBJ2-7; CDR3: ASSLGTLSYEQY
length: 12; V: TRBV27; J: TRBJ1-4; CDR3: ASSLRGWNEKLF
length: 12; V: TRBV28; J: TRBJ1-1; CDR3: ASRGKTGLIEAF
length: 14; V: TRBV5-4; J: TRBJ2-1; CDR3: ASSWVAGAGYNEQF
length: 14; V: TRBV28; J: TRBJ2-1; CDR3: ASSLYPSGGRNEQF
length: 14; V: TRBV14; J: TRBJ1-2; CDR3: ASTKDEIQLGYGYT
length: 13; V: TRBV19; J: TRBJ2-5; CDR3: ASSILAGPTETQY